This T cell receptor (beta chain) derives from a study of PD-L1 blockade in urothelial cancer. Generated by immunoSEQ multiplex PCR, the TCRdb table keeps only in-frame clones and is missing some. The table has tens of thousands of clones, 87% seen once. V was pared by 0 bases and J by 7 bases, with 5 bases of the junction left unmatched. In germline, CDR1 is LNHNV, CDR2 YYDKDF (reference sequence). The CDR3 spans 15 residues. The sample in question was PBMCs, obtained around atezolizumab (anti-PD-L1) treatment. The chain links TRBV15 to TRBJ1-5, with TRBD1 identical over 8 bases. This receptor was taken from a man aged 50 to 59 with urothelial cancer. DNA for the CDR3: TGTGCCACCAGCAGAGAAGGACAGGGACGGCAGCCCCAGCATTTT. Protein: CATSREGQGRQPQHF.